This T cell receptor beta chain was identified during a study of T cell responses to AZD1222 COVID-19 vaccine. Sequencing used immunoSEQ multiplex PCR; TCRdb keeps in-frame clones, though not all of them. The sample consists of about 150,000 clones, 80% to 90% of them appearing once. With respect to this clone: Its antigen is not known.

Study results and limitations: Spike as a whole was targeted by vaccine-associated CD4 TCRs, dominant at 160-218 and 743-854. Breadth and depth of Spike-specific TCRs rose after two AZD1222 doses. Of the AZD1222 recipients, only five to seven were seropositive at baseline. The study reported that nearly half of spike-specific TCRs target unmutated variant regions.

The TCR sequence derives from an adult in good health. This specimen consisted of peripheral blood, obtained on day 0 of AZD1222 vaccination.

Here the CDR3 reads CASSPPTGPFSGNTIYF. CDR3 coding DNA: TGTGCCAGCTCACCACCGACAGGACCCTTCTCTGGAAACACCATATATTTT. The chain recombines TRBV18 with TRBJ1-3; possibly TRBD1 for D (6 bases). The CDR3 covers 17 residues. Germline lookup yields CDR1 KGHSH and CDR2 LQKENI. The V end was cut by 0 bases, the J end by 0 bases, with 12 bases between.